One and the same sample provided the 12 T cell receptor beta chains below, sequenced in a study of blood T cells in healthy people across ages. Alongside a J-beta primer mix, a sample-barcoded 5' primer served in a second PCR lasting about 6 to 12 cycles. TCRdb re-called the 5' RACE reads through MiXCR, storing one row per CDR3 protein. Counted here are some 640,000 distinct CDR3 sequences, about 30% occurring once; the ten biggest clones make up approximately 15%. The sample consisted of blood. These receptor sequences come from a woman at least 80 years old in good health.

The CDR3 spells CSARDLRAETQYF. The CDR3 nucleotides are TGCAGTGCTAGAGATTTGCGGGCGGAGACCCAGTACTTC. The chain employs TRBV20-1 and TRBJ2-5; TRBD2 might be the D (5 bases). Trimming pared 0 bases from V and 5 bases from J, leaving 10 bases between. This CDR3 contains 13 residues. The germline V gene encodes CDR1 DFQATT and CDR2 SNEGSKA (reference sequence).

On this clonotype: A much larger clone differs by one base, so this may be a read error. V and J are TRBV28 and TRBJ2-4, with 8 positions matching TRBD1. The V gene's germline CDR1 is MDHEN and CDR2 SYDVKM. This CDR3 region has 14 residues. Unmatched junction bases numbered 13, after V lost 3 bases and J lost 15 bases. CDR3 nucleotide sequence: TGTGCCAGCAGTTTTCCGCAGGGGGCCTACGAGCTGTACTTC. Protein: CASSFPQGAYELYF.

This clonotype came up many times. CDR3 DNA: TGCGCCAGCACACGGGACAGGGCGTACAATGAGCAGTTCTTC. It specifies CASTRDRAYNEQFF. The chain uses TRBV5-1 and TRBJ2-1; 9 bases are shared with TRBD1. Trimming removed 6 bases from V and 4 bases from J; junction bases left unmatched: 5. The CDR3 consists of 14 residues. Per germline, CDR1 SGHRS and CDR2 YFSETQ.

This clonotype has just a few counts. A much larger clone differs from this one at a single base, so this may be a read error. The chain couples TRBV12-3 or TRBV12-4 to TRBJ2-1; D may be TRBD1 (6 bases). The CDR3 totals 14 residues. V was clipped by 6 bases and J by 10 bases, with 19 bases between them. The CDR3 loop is CASRPGWGRDEQFF. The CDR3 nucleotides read TGTGCCAGCAGGCCAGGGTGGGGGCGCGACGAGCAGTTCTTC.

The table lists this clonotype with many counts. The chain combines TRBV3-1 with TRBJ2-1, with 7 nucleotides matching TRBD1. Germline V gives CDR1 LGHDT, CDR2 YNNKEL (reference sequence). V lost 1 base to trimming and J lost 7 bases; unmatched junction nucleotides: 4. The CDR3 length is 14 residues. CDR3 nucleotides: TGTGCCAGCAGCCAAGCCAGGGGGTTTAATGAGCAGTTCTTC. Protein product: CASSQARGFNEQFF.

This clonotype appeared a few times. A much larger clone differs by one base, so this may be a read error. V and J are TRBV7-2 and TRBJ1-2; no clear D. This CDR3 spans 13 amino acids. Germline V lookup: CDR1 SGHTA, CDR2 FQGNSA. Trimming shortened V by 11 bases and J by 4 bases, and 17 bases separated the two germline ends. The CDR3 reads CACIIGGIYGYTF. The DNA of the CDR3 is TGTGCCTGCATCATAGGAGGAATCTATGGCTACACCTTC. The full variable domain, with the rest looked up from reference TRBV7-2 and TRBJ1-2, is GAGVSQSPSNKVTEKGKDVELRCDPISGHTALYWYRQSLGQGLEFLIYFQGNSAPDKSGLPSDRFSAERTGGSVSTLTIQRTQQEDSAVYLCACIIGGIYGYTFGSGTRLTVV.

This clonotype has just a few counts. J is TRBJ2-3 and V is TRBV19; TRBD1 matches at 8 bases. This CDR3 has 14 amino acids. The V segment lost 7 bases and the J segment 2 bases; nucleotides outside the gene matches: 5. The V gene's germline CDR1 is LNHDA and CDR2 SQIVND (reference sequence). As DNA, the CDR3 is TGTGCCAGTAATGACAGGGGTCTCACAGATACGCAGTATTTT. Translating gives CASNDRGLTDTQYF.

DNA of the CDR3: TGTGCCAGCAGTTTGAGAGGGAGACAGGGGGCTGACTCCTACGAGCAGTACTTC. It codes for CASSLRGRQGADSYEQYF. This chain joins TRBV27 and TRBJ2-7; 10 bases agree with TRBD1. The CDR3 runs 18 residues. Germline CDR1 and CDR2: MNHEY and SMNVEV (reference sequence). The J segment lost 0 bases and the V segment lost 3 bases, leaving 11 bases of the junction unmatched.

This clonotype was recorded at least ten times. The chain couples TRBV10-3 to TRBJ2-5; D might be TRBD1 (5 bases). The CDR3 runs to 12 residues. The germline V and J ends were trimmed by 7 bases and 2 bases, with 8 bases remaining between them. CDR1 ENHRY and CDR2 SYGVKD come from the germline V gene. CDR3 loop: CAITGLQETQYF. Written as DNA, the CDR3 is TGTGCCATCACAGGGTTACAAGAGACCCAGTACTTC.

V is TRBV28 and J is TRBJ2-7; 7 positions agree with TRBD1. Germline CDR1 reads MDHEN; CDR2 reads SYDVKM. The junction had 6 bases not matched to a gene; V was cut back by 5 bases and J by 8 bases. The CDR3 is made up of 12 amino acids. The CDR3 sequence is CASSTDRDKQYF. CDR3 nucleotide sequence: TGTGCCAGCAGTACCGACAGGGATAAGCAGTACTTC. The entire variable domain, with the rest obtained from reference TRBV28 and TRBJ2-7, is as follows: DVKVTQSSRYLVKRTGEKVFLECVQDMDHENMFWYRQDPGLGLRLIYFSYDVKMKEKGDIPEGYSVSREKKERFSLILESASTNQTSMYLCASSTDRDKQYFGPGTRLTVT.

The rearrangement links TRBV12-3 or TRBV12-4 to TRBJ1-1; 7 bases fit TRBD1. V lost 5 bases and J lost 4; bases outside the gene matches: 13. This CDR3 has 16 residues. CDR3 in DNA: TGTGCCAGCAGTCTCAGACAGGGTGGTCGGATCACTGAAGCTTTCTTT. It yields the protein CASSLRQGGRITEAFF.

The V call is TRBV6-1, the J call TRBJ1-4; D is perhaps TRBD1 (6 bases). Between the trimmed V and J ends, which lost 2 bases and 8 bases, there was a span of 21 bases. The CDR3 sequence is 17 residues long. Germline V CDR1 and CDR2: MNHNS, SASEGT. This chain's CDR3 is CASSEQGGRGAREKLFF. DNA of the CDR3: TGTGCCAGCAGTGAACAAGGGGGGAGGGGGGCGCGCGAAAAACTGTTTTTT.